Listed below are T cell receptor beta chains from one sample, sequenced in a study of blood T cell repertoires in COVID-19. TCRdb keeps only in-frame clones here, not all; method: immunoSEQ multiplex PCR. The sample shows roughly 65,000 clones, about four fifths of them seen only once. Sequenced input: peripheral blood. The receptors were sampled from a human donor in a cohort sampled during active COVID-19. Each CDR3 is given with its conserved first and last residue. The order of the fields is CDR3 DNA, CDR3 protein, D gene, CDR3 length, clone size, J gene, V gene. A D gene is named only where the DNA matches it firmly. The size of a clone is reported for some rows only, either as once, few or many, or as a class for expanded clones.

TGTGCCAGCAGTTACTACGGGGACAATCAGCCCCAGCATTTT	CASSYYGDNQPQHF	NA	14	NA	TRBJ1-5	TRBV6-6
TGTGCCAGCAGCTCTCTAGCGGGAGAATACAATGAGCAGTTCTTC	CASSSLAGEYNEQFF	TRBD2	15	NA	TRBJ2-1	TRBV11-3
TGTGCCACCAGCGCCCGTGGCCAGGGCAAGGAGCAGTACTTC	CATSARGQGKEQYF	NA	14	once	TRBJ2-7	TRBV15
TGTGCCACCAGTACTGAGACAGGGGTTACGGAGACCCAGTACTTC	CATSTETGVTETQYF	TRBD1	15	once	TRBJ2-5	TRBV15
TGTGCCAGCAGTTGGTCCAGGGCGGACCAAGAGACCCAGTACTTC	CASSWSRADQETQYF	NA	15	NA	TRBJ2-5	TRBV27
TGCGCCAGCAGCGTGGACAGTGCAACTAATGAAAAACTGTTTTTT	CASSVDSATNEKLFF	NA	15	NA	TRBJ1-4	TRBV5-1
TGTGCCAGTAGTCTGTTCCCGAACACCGGGGAGCTGTTTTTT	CASSLFPNTGELFF	NA	14	NA	TRBJ2-2	TRBV19
TGTGCCAGTACCACCACAGGGGGTGTCACTGAAGCTTTCTTT	CASTTTGGVTEAFF	TRBD1	14	NA	TRBJ1-1	TRBV19
TGCGCCAGCAGAGAGGGACAGGGAGGGATGGGTCTAGCCAAAAACATTCAGTACTTC	CASREGQGGMGLAKNIQYF	TRBD1	19	NA	TRBJ2-4	TRBV5-1
TGCGCCAGCAGCCAAGAGACAGGGTCGGGGAAGGAGCTGTTTTTT	CASSQETGSGKELFF	TRBD1	15	NA	TRBJ2-2	TRBV4-1
TGCGCCAGCAGCTTGGGAGGGAGCTCCTACAATGAGCAGTTCTTC	CASSLGGSSYNEQFF	NA	15	NA	TRBJ2-1	TRBV5-1
TGTGCCAGTAGTGGCCGCGGGGGGCCCTACGAGCAGTACTTC	CASSGRGGPYEQYF	TRBD2	14	few	TRBJ2-7	TRBV19
TGTGCCAGCAGCTTAGGGCCGGGACAACCATCCTACGAGCAGTACTTC	CASSLGPGQPSYEQYF	NA	16	NA	TRBJ2-7	TRBV7-6
TGCGCCAGCAGCTTGACGGATAATTCACCCCTCCACTTT	CASSLTDNSPLHF	NA	13	once	TRBJ1-6	TRBV5-1
TGTGCCAGCAGTTTCGGGGGACAGGGGAAATATGGCTACACCTTC	CASSFGGQGKYGYTF	TRBD1	15	few	TRBJ1-2	TRBV28
TGTAGTGGGAGCGAGTCCTACAATGAGCAGTTCTTC	CSGSESYNEQFF	NA	12	NA	TRBJ2-1	TRBV18
TGTGCCAGCAGTTACAATAGGGGACAGGGATATGGCTACACCTTC	CASSYNRGQGYGYTF	TRBD1	15	NA	TRBJ1-2	TRBV6-5
TGTGCCAGCAGCTACAGGGCGTCGGACACTGAAGCTTTCTTT	CASSYRASDTEAFF	NA	14	NA	TRBJ1-1	TRBV14
TGCGCCAGCAGGCGGGGGGCTGGTGGAAACACCATATATTTT	CASRRGAGGNTIYF	NA	14	NA	TRBJ1-3	TRBV4-1
TGTGCCAGCAGTTTCCCGGGACAGGGAGGAGACACCATATATTTT	CASSFPGQGGDTIYF	TRBD1	15	NA	TRBJ1-3	TRBV27
TGTGCCAGCAACTCGGGGGGAGGAACCGGGGAGCTGTTTTTT	CASNSGGGTGELFF	TRBD2	14	NA	TRBJ2-2	TRBV6-5
TGTGCCAGCAGCTTACTCCCAAGGGGTTCGAACACTGAAGCTTTCTTT	CASSLLPRGSNTEAFF	NA	16	NA	TRBJ1-1	TRBV11-2
TGTGCCAGCAGCCCGGGAGGGGGAGGATATGGCTACACCTTC	CASSPGGGGYGYTF	NA	14	once	TRBJ1-2	TRBV6-6
TGTGCCAGTAGTATCCCGGGAGATCGCTACAATGAGCAGTTCTTC	CASSIPGDRYNEQFF	NA	15	NA	TRBJ2-1	TRBV19
TGCAGCGCCGCCCTCGGGGGAGGGGTGGACAATGAGCAGTTCTTC	CSAALGGGVDNEQFF	TRBD2	15	few	TRBJ2-1	TRBV29-1
TGTGCCAGCAGCTTGGGCCTTCAGTACAATGAGCAGTTCTTC	CASSLGLQYNEQFF	NA	14	NA	TRBJ2-1	TRBV5-8
TGTGCCAGCTCACCGAGTGGCAATCAGCCCCAGCATTTT	CASSPSGNQPQHF	NA	13	NA	TRBJ1-5	TRBV18
TGTGCCAGCAGTGAAGAGGTGACAGGGGTTGGAGATACGCAGTATTTT	CASSEEVTGVGDTQYF	TRBD1	16	NA	TRBJ2-3	TRBV6-1
TGTGCCATAGGGGGACCTACCCCTTCTGGGGCCAACGTCCTGACTTTC	CAIGGPTPSGANVLTF	NA	16	NA	TRBJ2-6	TRBV10-3
TGTGCCAGCAGTCGCGCGGTTAGCGGGACCCCCTACGAGCAGTACTTC	CASSRAVSGTPYEQYF	TRBD2	16	NA	TRBJ2-7	TRBV3-1/TRBV3-2
TGTGCCAGCAGCACTGGGACAGGGCTGAACAATCAGCCCCAGCATTTT	CASSTGTGLNNQPQHF	TRBD1	16	NA	TRBJ1-5	TRBV5-8
TGTGCCAGCATCCTGGCCCAGGGAGGCTATGGCTACACCTTC	CASILAQGGYGYTF	NA	14	NA	TRBJ1-2	TRBV5-5
TGTGCCAGCAGTTTGAGCCAGCCCCAGCATTTT	CASSLSQPQHF	NA	11	NA	TRBJ1-5	TRBV27
TGCGCCAGCAGCTCGGTCGGGAAAAACCTGAACACTGAAGCTTTCTTT	CASSSVGKNLNTEAFF	NA	16	NA	TRBJ1-1	TRBV5-1
TGTGCCAGCAGTTCTCCAACTCTGAGCTCCTACGAGCAGTACTTC	CASSSPTLSSYEQYF	NA	15	few	TRBJ2-7	TRBV6-6
TGTGCCAGCAGCCGTGACTTCTACGAGCAGTACTTC	CASSRDFYEQYF	NA	12	NA	TRBJ2-7	TRBV5-4
TGTGCCAGCAGTTTAAGGGGGGCCGGGACAGGGGGCCTCGAGCAGTACTTC	CASSLRGAGTGGLEQYF	TRBD1	17	NA	TRBJ2-7	TRBV28
TGTGCCAGCAGTTTCTCGGGGTCTAATGGCTACACCTTC	CASSFSGSNGYTF	NA	13	NA	TRBJ1-2	TRBV28
TGCGCCAGCAGCTTGGAGGCGGGAGGGGATGAGCAGTTCTTC	CASSLEAGGDEQFF	TRBD2	14	NA	TRBJ2-1	TRBV5-1
TGTGCCAGCAGCCTCCAGCGGGGGGACGGAGAGACCCAGTACTTC	CASSLQRGDGETQYF	TRBD2	15	NA	TRBJ2-5	TRBV6-2/TRBV6-3
TGTGCCACCAGTGATGGTTCAGGGTACGAGCAGTACTTC	CATSDGSGYEQYF	NA	13	NA	TRBJ2-7	TRBV24-1
TGTGCCAGCAGCCTCGACAGGGCGCGGCAAGAGACCCAGTACTTC	CASSLDRARQETQYF	TRBD1	15	NA	TRBJ2-5	TRBV11-2
TGTGCCAGCAGCCAGAGGTTGGAGCGGGGGAGCTCCTACGAGCAGTACTTC	CASSQRLERGSSYEQYF	TRBD2	17	NA	TRBJ2-7	TRBV3-1/TRBV3-2
TGTGCCAGCAGCTTAGGACTAGCGGGAGGAAGGGAGCAGTTCTTC	CASSLGLAGGREQFF	TRBD2	15	once	TRBJ2-1	TRBV11-3